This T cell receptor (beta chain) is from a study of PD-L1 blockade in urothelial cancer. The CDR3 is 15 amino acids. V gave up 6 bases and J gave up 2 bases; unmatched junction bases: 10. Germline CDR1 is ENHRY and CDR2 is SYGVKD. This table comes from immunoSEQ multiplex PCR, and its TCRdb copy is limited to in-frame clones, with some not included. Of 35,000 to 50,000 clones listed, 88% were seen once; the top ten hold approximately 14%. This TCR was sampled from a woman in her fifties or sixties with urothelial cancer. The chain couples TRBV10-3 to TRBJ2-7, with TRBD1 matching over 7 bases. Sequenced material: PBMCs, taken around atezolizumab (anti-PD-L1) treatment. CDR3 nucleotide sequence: TGTGCCATCAGCGAACTACAGGGGCCGGCCTACGAGCAGTACTTC. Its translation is CAISELQGPAYEQYF.